This TCR beta chain comes out of a study of blood T cell repertoires in COVID-19. Study context: Researchers got acute and convalescent COVID-19 samples from the United States, Italy and Spain. PBMCs, B-cell-depleted T cells, or T cells were the source of the cDNA or gDNA that made up the material.

The CDR3 is 15 residues long. With V trimmed by 2 bases and J by 6 bases, 7 bases remained unmatched. CDR1 LNHDA and CDR2 SQIVND come from the germline V gene (reference sequence). As originally analysed: Amplifying reference gene primers gave estimates of nucleated cell counts. Libraries were prepared by immunoSEQ multiplex PCR; TCRdb keeps only in-frame clonotypes and omits some of them. Clone size and the V and J calls come from that table; the DNA yielded D and trimming. The table has tens of thousands of clones, about 80% seen once; the top ten hold roughly 13%. The material sequenced was peripheral blood. The receptor was isolated from an elderly woman with acute or convalescent COVID-19. The chain links TRBV19 to TRBJ2-1; the match to TRBD1 covers 7 bases. CDR3 bases: TGTGCCAGTAGTATATACAGGGGAGCTGGCAATGAGCAGTTCTTC. Its protein product is CASSIYRGAGNEQFF. The complete variable domain, with remaining parts taken from reference TRBV19 and TRBJ2-1, reads DGGITQSPKYLFRKEGQNVTLSCEQNLNHDAMYWYRQDPGQGLRLIYYSQIVNDFQKGDIAEGYSVSREKKESFPLTVTSAQKNPTAFYLCASSIYRGAGNEQFFGPGTRLTVL.